This is a list of T cell receptor beta chains from one sample in a study of control samples from healthy donors and cancer patients. Generated by immunoSEQ multiplex PCR, the TCRdb table keeps only in-frame clones and is missing some. The repertoire consists of roughly 100,000 clones, with more than 90% occurring once and the leading ten covering 3%. Sequencing was done on a sample of blood. These receptors all come from a human donor in good health. The donor label of this sample is uncertain. Both conserved end residues are part of each CDR3. A D gene is named only where the DNA matches it firmly. Rows give clone size only sometimes, using once, few, many, or a class for an expanded clone.

clone size: .; V gene: TRBV6-5; J gene: TRBJ1-1; D gene: TRBD1; CDR3 DNA: TGTGCCAGCCGACAGGGTGAAGCTTTCTTT; CDR3 protein: CASRQGEAFF
clone size: few; V gene: TRBV18; J gene: TRBJ1-4; D gene: .; CDR3 DNA: TGTGCCAGCTCACTCGGACCTTCTTATGCTAATGAAAAACTGTTTTTT; CDR3 protein: CASSLGPSYANEKLFF
clone size: .; V gene: TRBV6-5; J gene: TRBJ2-3; D gene: .; CDR3 DNA: TGTGCCAGCAGTAAGGATGCAGATACGCAGTATTTT; CDR3 protein: CASSKDADTQYF
clone size: once; V gene: TRBV11-3; J gene: TRBJ2-2; D gene: TRBD2; CDR3 DNA: TGTGCCAGCAGCCTGATTAGCGGGGGAGCCACCGGGGAGCTGTTTTTT; CDR3 protein: CASSLISGGATGELFF
clone size: .; V gene: TRBV3-1/TRBV3-2; J gene: TRBJ2-3; D gene: .; CDR3 DNA: TGTGCCAGCAGCCGTCGGGGGCGGGGGAGCACAGATACGCAGTATTTT; CDR3 protein: CASSRRGRGSTDTQYF
clone size: .; V gene: TRBV6-5; J gene: TRBJ1-1; D gene: .; CDR3 DNA: TGTGCCAGCATGTGGGTGAACACTGAAGCTTTCTTT; CDR3 protein: CASMWVNTEAFF
clone size: .; V gene: TRBV2; J gene: TRBJ2-5; D gene: TRBD1; CDR3 DNA: TGTGCCAGCAGCACTGACGGACGGACAGGGACCCAAGAGACCCAGTACTTC; CDR3 protein: CASSTDGRTGTQETQYF
clone size: .; V gene: TRBV9; J gene: TRBJ2-7; D gene: TRBD1; CDR3 DNA: TGTGCCAGCAGCGAGGGACAGGGGATTTCCTACGAGCAGTACTTC; CDR3 protein: CASSEGQGISYEQYF
clone size: .; V gene: TRBV6-5; J gene: TRBJ2-1; D gene: .; CDR3 DNA: TGTGCCAGCAGTTACGAAGGGGCGGGCATGAACAATGAGCAGTTCTTC; CDR3 protein: CASSYEGAGMNNEQFF
clone size: .; V gene: TRBV19; J gene: TRBJ2-6; D gene: .; CDR3 DNA: TGTGCCACAGACTCTGGGGCCAACGTCCTGACTTTC; CDR3 protein: CATDSGANVLTF
clone size: .; V gene: TRBV13; J gene: TRBJ2-7; D gene: .; CDR3 DNA: TGTGCCAGCAGCTTCTTACGAAACTCTAGCTACGAGCAGTACTTC; CDR3 protein: CASSFLRNSSYEQYF
clone size: .; V gene: TRBV30; J gene: TRBJ2-7; D gene: .; CDR3 DNA: TGTGCCTGGAGTGTAGGTTTGGCCTACGAGCAGTACTTC; CDR3 protein: CAWSVGLAYEQYF
clone size: .; V gene: TRBV27; J gene: TRBJ1-1; D gene: TRBD1; CDR3 DNA: TGTGCCAGCAGTCCTCGAGGGACAGGGGTTTGGACTGAAGCTTTCTTT; CDR3 protein: CASSPRGTGVWTEAFF
clone size: .; V gene: TRBV18; J gene: TRBJ1-3; D gene: .; CDR3 DNA: TGTGCCAGCTCACAGACGGACGGAAGCTCTGGAAACACCATATATTTT; CDR3 protein: CASSQTDGSSGNTIYF
clone size: .; V gene: TRBV28; J gene: TRBJ1-6; D gene: .; CDR3 DNA: TGTGCCAGCAGTTGGGGGTCTGGTGTCTATAATTCACCCCTCCACTTT; CDR3 protein: CASSWGSGVYNSPLHF
clone size: .; V gene: TRBV29-1; J gene: TRBJ2-3; D gene: TRBD1; CDR3 DNA: TGCAGCGTTGAAGAGACAGGGTCTAGCACAGATACGCAGTATTTT; CDR3 protein: CSVEETGSSTDTQYF
clone size: .; V gene: TRBV28; J gene: TRBJ1-3; D gene: .; CDR3 DNA: TGTGCCAGCAGTTCCCAGGGACTGGGTGGAAACACCATATATTTT; CDR3 protein: CASSSQGLGGNTIYF
clone size: few; V gene: TRBV19; J gene: TRBJ1-5; D gene: .; CDR3 DNA: TGTGCCAGTAGTAAAACACAGGGTTTCAATCAGCCCCAGCATTTT; CDR3 protein: CASSKTQGFNQPQHF
clone size: once; V gene: TRBV4-1; J gene: TRBJ1-5; D gene: .; CDR3 DNA: TGCGCCAGCAGCCAAGTAAGGGTAGGGGAAAATCAGCCCCAGCATTTT; CDR3 protein: CASSQVRVGENQPQHF
clone size: .; V gene: TRBV10-3; J gene: TRBJ1-5; D gene: .; CDR3 DNA: TGTGCCATCAAGGGGAGTGACAGTTATAGCAATCAGCCCCAGCATTTT; CDR3 protein: CAIKGSDSYSNQPQHF
clone size: .; V gene: TRBV6-2/TRBV6-3; J gene: TRBJ1-1; D gene: .; CDR3 DNA: TGTGCCAGCAGTTATTACGATTGGGGCCAACTGAACACTGAAGCTTTCTTT; CDR3 protein: CASSYYDWGQLNTEAFF
clone size: .; V gene: TRBV30; J gene: TRBJ2-7; D gene: .; CDR3 DNA: TGTGCCTGGAGTTTGTCCGACCAGCGTCAGCAGTACTTC; CDR3 protein: CAWSLSDQRQQYF
clone size: .; V gene: TRBV11-2; J gene: TRBJ2-7; D gene: .; CDR3 DNA: TGTGCCAGCAGCCTCCATAACTACGAGCAGTACTTC; CDR3 protein: CASSLHNYEQYF
clone size: .; V gene: TRBV6-4; J gene: TRBJ2-3; D gene: .; CDR3 DNA: TGTGCCAGCAGCTGGACTGCGCTTGGGACAGATACGCAGTATTTT; CDR3 protein: CASSWTALGTDTQYF
clone size: .; V gene: TRBV5-1; J gene: TRBJ2-1; D gene: TRBD2; CDR3 DNA: TGCGCCACCTCGGGTAGCGGGGCAAGCTCCTACAATGAGCAGTTCTTC; CDR3 protein: CATSGSGASSYNEQFF
clone size: few; V gene: TRBV11-3; J gene: TRBJ2-3; D gene: TRBD2; CDR3 DNA: TGTGCCAGCAGCTTAGATGGCCGGGGGGTGGCAGATACGCAGTATTTT; CDR3 protein: CASSLDGRGVADTQYF
clone size: medium-sized; V gene: TRBV7-8; J gene: TRBJ1-2; D gene: TRBD1; CDR3 DNA: TGTGCCAGCAGCCCCTACAGGGGGGAGTATGGCTACACCTTC; CDR3 protein: CASSPYRGEYGYTF
clone size: .; V gene: TRBV5-1; J gene: TRBJ2-1; D gene: .; CDR3 DNA: TGCGCCAGCAGCTTGGCTCAGAATGGCAATGAGCAGTTCTTC; CDR3 protein: CASSLAQNGNEQFF
clone size: .; V gene: TRBV11-2; J gene: TRBJ1-1; D gene: .; CDR3 DNA: TGTGCCAGCAGCTTCGATACAGGGAACACTGAAGCTTTCTTT; CDR3 protein: CASSFDTGNTEAFF
clone size: .; V gene: TRBV10-3; J gene: TRBJ2-7; D gene: TRBD1; CDR3 DNA: TGTGCCATCTGGACCGGGACAGTAACCTACGAGCAGTACTTC; CDR3 protein: CAIWTGTVTYEQYF
clone size: once; V gene: TRBV24-1; J gene: TRBJ2-2; D gene: .; CDR3 DNA: TGTGCCACCAAAGCGGCGGTAGGGACCGGGGAGCTGTTTTTT; CDR3 protein: CATKAAVGTGELFF
clone size: .; V gene: TRBV2; J gene: TRBJ1-4; D gene: .; CDR3 DNA: TGTGCCAGCAAGGCCAGGGCATCAACTAATGAAAAACTGTTTTTT; CDR3 protein: CASKARASTNEKLFF
clone size: .; V gene: TRBV19; J gene: TRBJ1-2; D gene: .; CDR3 DNA: TGTGCCAGTAGTATCCCGAACAGGTCCTATGGCTACACCTTC; CDR3 protein: CASSIPNRSYGYTF
clone size: .; V gene: TRBV28; J gene: TRBJ2-3; D gene: .; CDR3 DNA: TGTGCCAGCAGCCCTGTGAGCGGGACAGATACGCAGTATTTT; CDR3 protein: CASSPVSGTDTQYF
clone size: .; V gene: TRBV6-2/TRBV6-3; J gene: TRBJ2-1; D gene: .; CDR3 DNA: TGTGCCAGCAGTTCATCGGGGGCGAATGAGCAGTTCTTC; CDR3 protein: CASSSSGANEQFF
clone size: .; V gene: TRBV12-3/TRBV12-4; J gene: TRBJ1-2; D gene: TRBD1; CDR3 DNA: TGTGCCAGCAGCGGGACAGGTCTTTCCACCACCTTC; CDR3 protein: CASSGTGLSTTF
clone size: .; V gene: TRBV3-1/TRBV3-2; J gene: TRBJ1-6; D gene: .; CDR3 DNA: TGTGCCAGCAGCCCCTCGACAGGTCGGTATTCACCCCTCCACTTT; CDR3 protein: CASSPSTGRYSPLHF
clone size: .; V gene: TRBV2; J gene: TRBJ2-7; D gene: TRBD1; CDR3 DNA: TGTGCCAGCAGTTACGACAGGGACGAGCAGTACTTC; CDR3 protein: CASSYDRDEQYF
clone size: .; V gene: TRBV28; J gene: TRBJ2-5; D gene: TRBD2; CDR3 DNA: TGTGCCAGCAGTCCTGACCCTCGACTAGCGGGGGGAGAGACCCAGTACTTC; CDR3 protein: CASSPDPRLAGGETQYF
clone size: .; V gene: TRBV5-1; J gene: TRBJ2-3; D gene: TRBD2; CDR3 DNA: TGCGCCAGCAGCTGGGGGAGGGTCTACACAGATACGCAGTATTTT; CDR3 protein: CASSWGRVYTDTQYF
clone size: .; V gene: TRBV5-6; J gene: TRBJ2-1; D gene: TRBD1; CDR3 DNA: TGTGCCAGCAGCACGGGGACAGGGGTTAGCTACAATGAGCAGTTCTTC; CDR3 protein: CASSTGTGVSYNEQFF
clone size: .; V gene: TRBV5-8; J gene: TRBJ1-1; D gene: TRBD1; CDR3 DNA: TGTGCCAAAGACGACTCAGCTGACAGGGAAGTAGACACTGAAGCTTTCTTT; CDR3 protein: CAKDDSADREVDTEAFF
clone size: .; V gene: TRBV30; J gene: TRBJ1-2; D gene: TRBD1; CDR3 DNA: TGTGCCTGGAGTGACGGGACAGCATATGGCTACACCTTC; CDR3 protein: CAWSDGTAYGYTF
clone size: .; V gene: TRBV5-5; J gene: TRBJ1-3; D gene: .; CDR3 DNA: TGTGCCAGCAGCTTGGATGGGGGCACCGGAAACACCATATATTTT; CDR3 protein: CASSLDGGTGNTIYF
clone size: .; V gene: TRBV6-5; J gene: TRBJ2-2; D gene: TRBD2; CDR3 DNA: TGTGCCAGCAGTTTGGGTAGCGGGGGGGGTCGGGAGCTGTTTTTT; CDR3 protein: CASSLGSGGGRELFF
clone size: .; V gene: TRBV5-1; J gene: TRBJ2-3; D gene: .; CDR3 DNA: TGCGCCAGCAGCACCCGAAGGGGTGGGGCAGATACGCAGTATTTT; CDR3 protein: CASSTRRGGADTQYF
clone size: .; V gene: TRBV3-1/TRBV3-2; J gene: TRBJ1-1; D gene: .; CDR3 DNA: TGTGCCAGCAGCCAAGAGCGCACGGCTGGAGCTTTCTTT; CDR3 protein: CASSQERTAGAFF
clone size: .; V gene: TRBV30; J gene: TRBJ1-2; D gene: TRBD1; CDR3 DNA: TGTGCCTGGAGGGGACAGGGGACCTATGGCTACACCTTC; CDR3 protein: CAWRGQGTYGYTF
clone size: .; V gene: TRBV12-3/TRBV12-4; J gene: TRBJ2-7; D gene: .; CDR3 DNA: TGTGCCAGCAGTTCCGGCAACTCCTACGAGCAGTACTTC; CDR3 protein: CASSSGNSYEQYF
clone size: .; V gene: TRBV27; J gene: TRBJ1-1; D gene: TRBD1; CDR3 DNA: TGTGCCAGCAGTTTGAGACAGGGTTGGACTGAAGCTTTCTTT; CDR3 protein: CASSLRQGWTEAFF
clone size: .; V gene: TRBV3-1/TRBV3-2; J gene: TRBJ2-5; D gene: .; CDR3 DNA: TGTGCCAGCAGCCAAGATCGAGGAAGGACTACGGAGACCCAGTACTTC; CDR3 protein: CASSQDRGRTTETQYF
clone size: .; V gene: TRBV24-1; J gene: TRBJ2-3; D gene: TRBD2; CDR3 DNA: TGTGCCACCAGTGTCGGGACTAGCCAAAGCACAGATACGCAGTATTTT; CDR3 protein: CATSVGTSQSTDTQYF
clone size: .; V gene: TRBV7-2; J gene: TRBJ2-1; D gene: .; CDR3 DNA: TGTGCCAGCAGCAAATCCATCAGCCTTTCCTACAATGAGCAGTTCTTC; CDR3 protein: CASSKSISLSYNEQFF
clone size: .; V gene: TRBV6-6; J gene: TRBJ1-2; D gene: .; CDR3 DNA: TGTGCCAGCAGTTACTCGTCCCTAACAGGGTTTGGCGGCTACACCTTC; CDR3 protein: CASSYSSLTGFGGYTF
clone size: .; V gene: TRBV5-4; J gene: TRBJ2-1; D gene: .; CDR3 DNA: TGTGCCAGCAGCATGGACACGAGCTCCTACAATGAGCAGTTCTTC; CDR3 protein: CASSMDTSSYNEQFF